This passage covers 8 T cell receptor beta chains from one sample sequenced in a study of blood T cell repertoires in COVID-19. Profiled with immunoSEQ multiplex PCR; TCRdb holds only in-frame clones, not every one. Among around 140,000 clones listed, 78% were seen once. Sequencing was carried out using peripheral blood. These receptor sequences come from a woman between 55 and 75 years old with acute or convalescent COVID-19.

V usage is TRBV7-9 and J usage is TRBJ2-1; weak D call: TRBD1 (6 bases). Germline values: CDR1 SEHNR, CDR2 FQNEAQ (reference sequence). The V end was cut by 4 bases, the J end by 6 bases, with 28 bases between. The CDR3 runs 19 residues. CDR3 sequence: CASSYLRGRQALPANEQFF. In DNA form, the CDR3 reads TGTGCCAGCAGCTACTTGAGGGGGAGACAGGCCCTACCGGCCAATGAGCAGTTCTTC.

As concerns this clone: Other DNA sequences in the sample encode the same CDR3. The genes are TRBV2 and TRBJ2-5; the D is unclear. CDR3 length: 11 amino acids. V lost 7 bases and J lost 5, with 8 bases in between. In germline, CDR1 is SNHLY, CDR2 FYNNEI. Here the CDR3 DNA reads TGTGCCAGCACTATGCGCGAGACCCAGTACTTC. Encoded protein: CASTMRETQYF.

The V gene is TRBV3-1 (or the pseudogene TRBV3-2), the J gene TRBJ2-5; tentatively, D is TRBD2 (6 bases). V gave up 0 bases and J gave up 1 base, with 12 bases separating them. The CDR3 covers 16 residues. Germline-derived CDR1 and CDR2 are LGHDT and YNNKEL (reference sequence). The CDR3 DNA follows: TGTGCCAGCAGCCAAGAAGGAAGGAGGGCCCAAGAGACCCAGTACTTC. Amino acid sequence: CASSQEGRRAQETQYF.

This chain links TRBV2 with TRBJ1-5; D not resolved. The germline V gene encodes CDR1 SNHLY and CDR2 FYNNEI. The CDR3 contains 14 residues. V lost 4 bases, J lost 4 bases, and 11 bases lay in between. The CDR3 bases are TGTGCCAGCAGTGGGCCGCCTCAGAATCAGCCCCAGCATTTT. Amino acids: CASSGPPQNQPQHF. The full variable domain, in which reference TRBV2 and TRBJ1-5 provide the parts outside the CDR3, is EPEVTQTPSHQVTQMGQEVILRCVPISNHLYFYWYRQILGQKVEFLVSFYNNEISEKSEIFDDQFSVERPDGSNFTLKIRSTKLEDSAMYFCASSGPPQNQPQHFGDGTRLSIL.

V and J are TRBV11-3 and TRBJ2-1; D remains ambiguous. The CDR3 totals 14 residues. Per the germline V gene, CDR1 is SGHNT and CDR2 is YENEEA. V lost 0 bases and J 9 bases, leaving 12 bases between the germline ends. Here the CDR3 reads CASSLELGVGEQFF. The CDR3 DNA is TGTGCCAGCAGCTTAGAATTGGGCGTAGGTGAGCAGTTCTTC.

The rearrangement uses TRBV5-1 and TRBJ1-2, with 9 bases fitting TRBD1. Trimming took 0 bases from V and 9 from J; bases not matched to a gene: 3. CDR3 length: 13 residues. CDR1 is SGHRS, CDR2 YFSETQ, per germline. CDR3 DNA sequence: TGCGCCAGCAGCTTGGGACAGGGGGAACGCTACACCTTC. Its protein is CASSLGQGERYTF. The whole variable domain, filled in from reference TRBV5-1 and TRBJ1-2, reads KAGVTQTPRYLIKTRGQQVTLSCSPISGHRSVSWYQQTPGQGLQFLFEYFSETQRNKGNFPGRFSGRQFSNSRSEMNVSTLELGDSALYLCASSLGQGERYTFGSGTRLTVV.

This rearrangement joins TRBV3-1 (or the pseudogene TRBV3-2) to TRBJ2-5; D call uncertain. The CDR3 has 14 residues. Trimming stripped 5 bases from V and 4 bases from J, with 14 bases between. The V gene's germline CDR1 is LGHDT and CDR2 YNNKEL (reference sequence). The CDR3 protein is CASSLRRIGETQYF. As DNA, the CDR3 is TGTGCCAGCAGCTTAAGGCGGATTGGAGAGACCCAGTACTTC.

This sequence joins TRBV5-1 and TRBJ1-4, with D possibly TRBD1 on 5 matching bases. V lost 4 bases, J lost 7 bases, and 14 bases lay in between. The CDR3 length is 14 residues. Germline V gene lookup returns CDR1 SGHRS and CDR2 YFSETQ. The CDR3 coding sequence is TGCGCCAGCAGCCGCCAGGGATCGGCTGAAAAACTGTTTTTT. As protein: CASSRQGSAEKLFF.